This TCR beta chain was retrieved from a study of blood T cells in healthy people across ages. Study-level results: Strong correlation existed between TCR beta diversity and naive T cell percentage. Any changes in expanded clonotypes were possibly confounded, as donor CMV status remained unknown.

The CDR3 sequence is 14 residues long. V shed 4 bases and J shed 1 base, with 13 bases lying between them. Germline assignment: CDR1 DFQATT and CDR2 SNEGSKA (reference sequence). Through a sample-barcoded 5' primer and a J-beta primer mix, a second PCR was run for roughly 7 to 11 cycles. Every cDNA was tagged by a template-switch adaptor with 12 random nucleotides. From the 5' RACE reads, TCRdb called clonotypes with MiXCR, one entry per CDR3 protein. The sample includes around 870,000 distinct CDR3 sequences, about 28% of them seen just once. On this clonotype itself: The target antigen is unknown.

V gene TRBV20-1 combines with J gene TRBJ1-1, with D perhaps matching TRBD1 (6 bases). The specimen sequenced was blood. The source of this sequence is an elderly woman in good health. The CDR3 nucleotides read TGCAGTGCTATGAGGACAGAAGGGAACACTGAAGCTTTCTTT. Translated, it gives CSAMRTEGNTEAFF.